Listed below are T cell receptor beta chains from one sample, sequenced in a study of OX40 agonist ivuxolimab in advanced cancers. Only in-frame clones appear in the TCRdb table, and some are missing; sequencing was by immunoSEQ multiplex PCR. The sample lists about 72,000 clones; about nine tenths were seen once. Here the sequenced sample was CD4+ or CD8+ T cells sorted from blood, taken in a trial of the OX40 agonist ivuxolimab. These receptors all come from an adult with an advanced solid tumor such as melanoma, head and neck, liver or kidney cancer. Both conserved end residues are trimmed from each CDR3. The order of the fields is CDR3 protein, V gene.

cdr3_aa: ASSVGTGNYEQY
v_call: TRBV9

cdr3_aa: ASSFIGETQY
v_call: TRBV7-9

cdr3_aa: ASSVQRDNYGYT
v_call: TRBV7-2

cdr3_aa: ASSLGNQNTEAF
v_call: TRBV7-8

cdr3_aa: ASSLREGRSEQY
v_call: TRBV11-2

cdr3_aa: ASSYGSVMNTEAF
v_call: TRBV6-5

cdr3_aa: ASSIGAGGYEQY
v_call: TRBV19

cdr3_aa: ASSTWGGGRETQY
v_call: TRBV2

cdr3_aa: AWSDRQEQY
v_call: TRBV30

cdr3_aa: ASSLAGVGDASYGYT
v_call: TRBV5-1

cdr3_aa: ASSPWEENEKLF
v_call: TRBV18

cdr3_aa: ASSPPHGAVNEQF
v_call: TRBV11-2

cdr3_aa: ASSLGFSTEGSTEAF
v_call: TRBV7-9

cdr3_aa: ASSLNYLLGPKSNTEAF
v_call: TRBV11-3

cdr3_aa: AKATLAADTQY
v_call: TRBV2

cdr3_aa: ASSLELSRSGGKAF
v_call: TRBV27

cdr3_aa: ASAALGAMNTEAF
v_call: TRBV18

cdr3_aa: ASSPGQVDQPQH
v_call: TRBV5-1

cdr3_aa: ASSKDDLHFITGELF
v_call: TRBV21-1

cdr3_aa: ASSLGTDYGYT
v_call: TRBV7-2

cdr3_aa: ASRNGQEAF
v_call: TRBV6-5

cdr3_aa: ASSIDHQTAGTYGYT
v_call: TRBV19

cdr3_aa: SVQNLGGHGYT
v_call: TRBV29-1

cdr3_aa: ASSPPGTGGLYGYT
v_call: TRBV18

cdr3_aa: ASSQLSGRLLETQY
v_call: TRBV4-2

cdr3_aa: ASSPRQQGGQY
v_call: TRBV7-9

cdr3_aa: ASFGPQGLIDWTGELF
v_call: TRBV28

cdr3_aa: ASSLLLAGAASTDTQY
v_call: TRBV7-2

cdr3_aa: ASSPFGIHYEQY
v_call: TRBV18

cdr3_aa: ASSQEGVGEQY
v_call: TRBV18

cdr3_aa: ASSASYEQY
v_call: TRBV2

cdr3_aa: ASTSGTGPSYEQY
v_call: TRBV21-1

cdr3_aa: ASRSAGAGTDTQY
v_call: TRBV28

cdr3_aa: ASSSTGMMAGELF
v_call: TRBV2

cdr3_aa: ASGGTVISYEQY
v_call: TRBV6-6

cdr3_aa: ASSPDYNEQF
v_call: TRBV5-1

cdr3_aa: ASKTGTEGRGELF
v_call: TRBV5-1

cdr3_aa: ASSLIGQGSNEQF
v_call: TRBV5-1

cdr3_aa: ASSFDLRPRVDTQY
v_call: TRBV5-4

cdr3_aa: ASSGTPLAGSTDTQY
v_call: TRBV25-1

cdr3_aa: ASSYSPMNTEAF
v_call: TRBV6-5

cdr3_aa: ASSLGGRLSYNEQF
v_call: TRBV7-2

cdr3_aa: ASSIRQGRYNEQF
v_call: TRBV19

cdr3_aa: ASSLNRVSNEQF
v_call: TRBV7-2

cdr3_aa: ASRWGKETQY
v_call: TRBV6-1

cdr3_aa: ASSPEGRETQY
v_call: TRBV10-1

cdr3_aa: AITPGWPSGETQY
v_call: TRBV28

cdr3_aa: ASSPRGTLPYEQY
v_call: TRBV7-8

cdr3_aa: ARPTGKTNEKLF
v_call: TRBV5-1

cdr3_aa: ASSPGLAKYDAQY
v_call: TRBV27

cdr3_aa: ASSATGTGEPLSGNTIY
v_call: TRBV12-1

cdr3_aa: ASSSDRGRDYGYT
v_call: TRBV9

cdr3_aa: ASSFWVGRGSYNEQF
v_call: TRBV13

cdr3_aa: AWSVVSGDNEQF
v_call: TRBV30

cdr3_aa: ASSLATGAGNTIY
v_call: TRBV7-9

cdr3_aa: ASSRLAGGRSSYNEQF
v_call: TRBV28

cdr3_aa: ASSFLANEQF
v_call: TRBV28